Listed below are T cell receptor beta chains from one sample, sequenced in a study of blood T cell repertoires in COVID-19. Data came from immunoSEQ multiplex PCR; TCRdb stores just in-frame clones and leaves some out. Found here are over 150,000 clones, roughly 84% of them singletons; the top ten hold less than 15%. Sequencing used peripheral blood. These receptors were taken from a human donor in a cohort sampled during active COVID-19. CDR3s include the opening cysteine and the closing phenylalanine or tryptophan. D genes are given only for firm matches. Some rows mark clone size as missing; the rest say once, few, many or name a class of expanded clone.

J: TRBJ2-5; size: NA; V: TRBV5-6; D: NA; DNA: TGTGCCAGCAGCTCCGACAGTACCCAAGAGACCCAGTACTTC; CDR3: CASSSDSTQETQYF
J: TRBJ2-1; size: NA; V: TRBV6-5; D: TRBD2; DNA: TGTGCCAGCATTTCTAGCGGGAGGGCCCATGAGCAGTTCTTC; CDR3: CASISSGRAHEQFF
J: TRBJ2-7; size: NA; V: TRBV6-6; D: TRBD1; DNA: TGTGCCAGCAGGCAGGGGGCTGACAAGCAGTACTTC; CDR3: CASRQGADKQYF
J: TRBJ1-1; size: once; V: TRBV2; D: TRBD1; DNA: TGTGCCAGCAGGATAACAGGGGGCACTGAAGCTTTCTTT; CDR3: CASRITGGTEAFF
J: TRBJ1-6; size: NA; V: TRBV30; D: NA; DNA: TGTGCCTGTACAGGTGGATCACCCCTCCACTTT; CDR3: CACTGGSPLHF
J: TRBJ2-4; size: NA; V: TRBV12-3/TRBV12-4; D: TRBD1; DNA: TGTGCCAGCACCAACACAGGGGTTTACGAGTACTTC; CDR3: CASTNTGVYEYF
J: TRBJ2-5; size: NA; V: TRBV11-2; D: TRBD2; DNA: TGTGCCAGCAGCTTAAACGGCGGGAGGGCCGGGGAGACCCAGTACTTC; CDR3: CASSLNGGRAGETQYF
J: TRBJ2-7; size: few; V: TRBV6-2/TRBV6-3; D: NA; DNA: TGTGCCAGCAGCCCGGGACTCTACGAGCAGTACTTC; CDR3: CASSPGLYEQYF
J: TRBJ1-5; size: NA; V: TRBV19; D: NA; DNA: TGTGCCAGTAGTATAGGGCAAGGGAGGAGCAATCAGCCCCAGCATTTT; CDR3: CASSIGQGRSNQPQHF
J: TRBJ1-1; size: NA; V: TRBV6-5; D: NA; DNA: TGTGCCAGCAGCAAAGCGGGGGCAAGAAACACTGAAGCTTTCTTT; CDR3: CASSKAGARNTEAFF
J: TRBJ2-4; size: NA; V: TRBV4-1; D: NA; DNA: TGCGCCAGCAGCCAAGCCCAAGGCAGGGCTTTAAAAAACATTCAGTACTTC; CDR3: CASSQAQGRALKNIQYF
J: TRBJ1-1; size: NA; V: TRBV5-1; D: TRBD1; DNA: TGCGCCAGCAGCGGGGACAGGGGTAGGAGGACTGAAGCTTTCTTT; CDR3: CASSGDRGRRTEAFF
J: TRBJ1-5; size: NA; V: TRBV2; D: TRBD1; DNA: TGTGCCAGCAGCGGGACAGGGGGCAATCAGCCCCAGCATTTT; CDR3: CASSGTGGNQPQHF
J: TRBJ2-7; size: NA; V: TRBV13; D: NA; DNA: TGTGCCAGCAGCCCGCGGGACTCGCAATACGAGCAGTACTTC; CDR3: CASSPRDSQYEQYF
J: TRBJ2-1; size: NA; V: TRBV5-1; D: NA; DNA: TGCGCCAGCAGCTCCGGCGGAGTAGCCTACAATGAGCAGTTCTTC; CDR3: CASSSGGVAYNEQFF
J: TRBJ2-3; size: NA; V: TRBV11-2; D: TRBD2; DNA: TGTGCCAGCAGCCCCCCCGGACTAGCAGATACGCAGTATTTT; CDR3: CASSPPGLADTQYF
J: TRBJ2-7; size: NA; V: TRBV5-1; D: TRBD1; DNA: TGCGCCAGCAGGAGGGGGCCGTACGAGCAGTACTTC; CDR3: CASRRGPYEQYF
J: TRBJ1-5; size: few; V: TRBV28; D: NA; DNA: TGTGCCAGCAGTACCCCGGGGGGAAGCAATCAGCCCCAGCATTTT; CDR3: CASSTPGGSNQPQHF
J: TRBJ1-2; size: NA; V: TRBV10-3; D: TRBD1; DNA: TGTGCCATCAGTGGACAGGGATTTGGCTATGGCTACACCTTC; CDR3: CAISGQGFGYGYTF
J: TRBJ2-5; size: once; V: TRBV7-9; D: NA; DNA: TGTGCCAGCAGCTTAGTTTACAAGCAAGAGACCCAGTACTTC; CDR3: CASSLVYKQETQYF
J: TRBJ2-1; size: NA; V: TRBV18; D: TRBD1; DNA: TGTGCCAGCTCAGGAGATCGGGACAGGGGACGCAATGAGCAGTTCTTC; CDR3: CASSGDRDRGRNEQFF
J: TRBJ2-1; size: NA; V: TRBV27; D: TRBD2; DNA: TGTGCCAGCAGTCTCCGGACTAGCGTGTACAATGAGCAGTTCTTC; CDR3: CASSLRTSVYNEQFF
J: TRBJ1-2; size: NA; V: TRBV28; D: NA; DNA: TGTGCCAGCAGGCTGCAAGGAAAGAGCGACTATGGCTACACCTTC; CDR3: CASRLQGKSDYGYTF
J: TRBJ2-6; size: NA; V: TRBV4-1; D: TRBD1; DNA: TGCGCCAGCAACCAGGGACAGGGCACCTCTGGGGCCAACGTCCTGACTTTC; CDR3: CASNQGQGTSGANVLTF